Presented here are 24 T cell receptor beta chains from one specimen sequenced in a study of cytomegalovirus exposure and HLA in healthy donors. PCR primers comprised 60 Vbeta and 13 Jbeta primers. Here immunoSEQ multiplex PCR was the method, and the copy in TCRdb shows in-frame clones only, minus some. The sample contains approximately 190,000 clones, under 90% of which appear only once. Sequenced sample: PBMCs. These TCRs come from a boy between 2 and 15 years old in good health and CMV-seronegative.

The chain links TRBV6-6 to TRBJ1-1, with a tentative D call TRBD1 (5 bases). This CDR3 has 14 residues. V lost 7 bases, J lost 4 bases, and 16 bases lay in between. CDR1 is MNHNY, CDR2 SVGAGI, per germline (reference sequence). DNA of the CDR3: TGTGCCAGCACCCAGGCAGGGTTGACCACTGAAGCTTTCTTT. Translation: CASTQAGLTTEAFF.

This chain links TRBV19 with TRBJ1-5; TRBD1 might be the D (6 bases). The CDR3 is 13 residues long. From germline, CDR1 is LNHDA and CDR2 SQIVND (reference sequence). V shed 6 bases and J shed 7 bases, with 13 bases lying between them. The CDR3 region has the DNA TGTGCCAGTAGCCCTAACAGGGTACAGCCCCAGCATTTT. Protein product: CASSPNRVQPQHF. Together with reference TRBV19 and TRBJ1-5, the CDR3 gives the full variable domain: DGGITQSPKYLFRKEGQNVTLSCEQNLNHDAMYWYRQDPGQGLRLIYYSQIVNDFQKGDIAEGYSVSREKKESFPLTVTSAQKNPTAFYLCASSPNRVQPQHFGDGTRLSIL.

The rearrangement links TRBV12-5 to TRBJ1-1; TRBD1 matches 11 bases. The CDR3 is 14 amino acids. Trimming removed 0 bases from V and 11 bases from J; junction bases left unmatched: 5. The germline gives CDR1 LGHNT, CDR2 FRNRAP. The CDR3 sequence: CASGLVPRTGGAFF. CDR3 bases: TGTGCTAGTGGTTTGGTACCCAGGACAGGGGGCGCTTTCTTT.

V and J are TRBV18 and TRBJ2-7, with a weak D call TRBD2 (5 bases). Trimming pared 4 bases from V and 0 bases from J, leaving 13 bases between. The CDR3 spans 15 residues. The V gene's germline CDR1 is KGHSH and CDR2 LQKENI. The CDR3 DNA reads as TGTGCCAGCTCACAAACCGGGATTATCTCCTACGAGCAGTACTTC. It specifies CASSQTGIISYEQYF. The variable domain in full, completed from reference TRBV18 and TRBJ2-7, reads NAGVMQNPRHLVRRRGQEARLRCSPMKGHSHVYWYRQLPEEGLKFMVYLQKENIIDESGMPKERFSAEFPKEGPSILRIQQVVRGDSAAYFCASSQTGIISYEQYFGPGTRLTVT.

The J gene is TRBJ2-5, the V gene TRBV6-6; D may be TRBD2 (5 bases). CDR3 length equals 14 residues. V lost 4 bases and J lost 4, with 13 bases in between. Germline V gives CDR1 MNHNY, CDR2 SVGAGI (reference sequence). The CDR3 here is CASSSAGVGETQYF. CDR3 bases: TGTGCCAGCAGTTCCGCCGGGGTGGGAGAGACCCAGTACTTC.

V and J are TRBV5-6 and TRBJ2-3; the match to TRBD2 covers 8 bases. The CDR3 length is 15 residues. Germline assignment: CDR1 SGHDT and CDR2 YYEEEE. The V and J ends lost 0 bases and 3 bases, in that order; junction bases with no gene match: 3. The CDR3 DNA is TGTGCCAGCAGCTTGGAGGGCGGGGGGACAGATACGCAGTATTTT. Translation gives CASSLEGGGTDTQYF.

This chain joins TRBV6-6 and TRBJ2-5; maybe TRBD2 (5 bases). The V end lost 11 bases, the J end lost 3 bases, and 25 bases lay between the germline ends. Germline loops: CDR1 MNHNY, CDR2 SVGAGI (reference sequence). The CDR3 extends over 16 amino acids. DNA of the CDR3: TGTGCCGCCCGGAGGTCCCGGACGGCCGTCGAAGAGACCCAGTACTTC. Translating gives CAARRSRTAVEETQYF.

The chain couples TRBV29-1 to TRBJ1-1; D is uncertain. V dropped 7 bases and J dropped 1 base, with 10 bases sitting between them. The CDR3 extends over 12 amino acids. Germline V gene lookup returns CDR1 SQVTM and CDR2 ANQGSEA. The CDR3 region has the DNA TGCAGCGCCGGTCACCAGAACACTGAAGCTTTCTTT. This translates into CSAGHQNTEAFF.

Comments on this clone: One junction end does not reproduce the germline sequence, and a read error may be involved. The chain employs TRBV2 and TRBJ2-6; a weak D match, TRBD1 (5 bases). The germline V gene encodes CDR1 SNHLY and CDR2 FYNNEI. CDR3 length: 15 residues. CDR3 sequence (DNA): TGTGCCAGCAGTCAGATGCTTTCTGGGGCCAACGGCCTGACTTTC. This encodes CASSQMLSGANGLTF.

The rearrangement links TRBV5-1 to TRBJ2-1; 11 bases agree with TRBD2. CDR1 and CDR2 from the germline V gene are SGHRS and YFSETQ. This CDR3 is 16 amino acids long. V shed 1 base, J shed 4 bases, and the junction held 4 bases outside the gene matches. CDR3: CASSLFVAGGYNEQFF. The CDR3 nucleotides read TGCGCCAGCAGCTTGTTCGTAGCGGGGGGGTACAATGAGCAGTTCTTC.

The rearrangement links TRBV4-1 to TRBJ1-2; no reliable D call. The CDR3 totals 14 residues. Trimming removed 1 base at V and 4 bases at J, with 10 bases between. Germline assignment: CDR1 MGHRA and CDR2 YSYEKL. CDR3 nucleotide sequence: TGCGCCAGCAGCCAAGGAGACGGGAGCTATGGCTACACCTTC. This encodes CASSQGDGSYGYTF.

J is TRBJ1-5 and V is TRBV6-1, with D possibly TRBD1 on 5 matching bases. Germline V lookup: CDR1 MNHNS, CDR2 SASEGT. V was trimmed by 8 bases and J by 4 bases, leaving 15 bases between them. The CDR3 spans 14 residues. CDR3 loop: CASGGGVRNQPQHF. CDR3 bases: TGTGCCAGCGGCGGGGGGGTAAGAAATCAGCCCCAGCATTTT.

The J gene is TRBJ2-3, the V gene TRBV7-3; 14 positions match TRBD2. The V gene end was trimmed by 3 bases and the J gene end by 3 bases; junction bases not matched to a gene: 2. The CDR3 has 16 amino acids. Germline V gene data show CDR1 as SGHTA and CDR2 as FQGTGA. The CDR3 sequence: CASSLTSGGGTDTQYF. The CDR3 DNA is TGTGCCAGCAGCTTGACTAGCGGGGGGGGAACAGATACGCAGTATTTT.

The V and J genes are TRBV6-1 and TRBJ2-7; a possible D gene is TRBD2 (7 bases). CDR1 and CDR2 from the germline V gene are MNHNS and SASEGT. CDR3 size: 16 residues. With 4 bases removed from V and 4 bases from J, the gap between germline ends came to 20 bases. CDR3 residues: CASSGLRGWRGYEQYF. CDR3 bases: TGTGCCAGCAGTGGGTTAAGGGGGTGGCGGGGGTACGAGCAGTACTTC.

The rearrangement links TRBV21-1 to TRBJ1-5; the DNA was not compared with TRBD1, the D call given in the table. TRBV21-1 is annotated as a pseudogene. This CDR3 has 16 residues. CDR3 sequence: CASSMRRDREQQPQHF. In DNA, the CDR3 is TGTGCCAGCAGCATGCGCCGGGACAGGGAACAACAGCCCCAGCATTTT.

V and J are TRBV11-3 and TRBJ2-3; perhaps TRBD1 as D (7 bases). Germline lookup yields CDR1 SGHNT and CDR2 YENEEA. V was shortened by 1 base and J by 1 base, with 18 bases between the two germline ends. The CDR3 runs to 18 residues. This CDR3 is CASSLGYPTGEGTDTQYF. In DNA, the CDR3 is TGTGCCAGCAGCTTAGGATACCCCACAGGGGAGGGCACAGATACGCAGTATTTT.

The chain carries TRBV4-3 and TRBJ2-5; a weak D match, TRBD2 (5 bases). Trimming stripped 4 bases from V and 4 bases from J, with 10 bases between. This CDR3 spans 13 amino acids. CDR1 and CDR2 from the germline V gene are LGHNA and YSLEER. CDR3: CASSLGGGETQYF. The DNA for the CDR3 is TGCGCCAGCAGCCTCGGAGGAGGAGAGACCCAGTACTTC.

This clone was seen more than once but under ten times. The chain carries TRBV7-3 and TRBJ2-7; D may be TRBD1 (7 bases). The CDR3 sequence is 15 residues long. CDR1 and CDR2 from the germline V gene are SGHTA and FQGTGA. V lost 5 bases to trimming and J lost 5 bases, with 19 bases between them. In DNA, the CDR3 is TGTGCCAGCAGCCCAGGCGCCGGCAGGGGGGACGAGCAGTACTTC. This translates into CASSPGAGRGDEQYF.

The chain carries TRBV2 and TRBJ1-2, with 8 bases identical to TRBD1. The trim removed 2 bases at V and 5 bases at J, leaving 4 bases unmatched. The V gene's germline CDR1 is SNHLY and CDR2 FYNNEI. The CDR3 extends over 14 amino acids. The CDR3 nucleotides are TGTGCCAGCAGTGAACTACACAGGGGGTATGGCTACACCTTC. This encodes CASSELHRGYGYTF.

CDR3 sequence reads: CASSLAGGESVGYTF. The CDR3 DNA is TGCGCCAGCAGCTTGGCCGGAGGGGAATCGGTTGGCTACACCTTC. This chain uses TRBV5-1 with TRBJ1-2; TRBD1 is a possible D gene (5 bases). This CDR3 contains 15 residues. Trimming shortened V by 0 bases and J by 7 bases, and 16 bases separated the two germline ends. The germline V gene encodes CDR1 SGHRS and CDR2 YFSETQ.

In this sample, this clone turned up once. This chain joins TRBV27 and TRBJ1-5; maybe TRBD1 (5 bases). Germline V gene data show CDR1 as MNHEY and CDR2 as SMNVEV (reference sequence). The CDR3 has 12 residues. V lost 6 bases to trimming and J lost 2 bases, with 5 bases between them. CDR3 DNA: TGTGCCAGCAGAGGGGGCAATCAGCCCCAGCATTTT. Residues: CASRGGNQPQHF.

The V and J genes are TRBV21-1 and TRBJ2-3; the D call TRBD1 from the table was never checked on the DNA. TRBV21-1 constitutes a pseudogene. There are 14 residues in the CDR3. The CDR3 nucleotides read TGTGCCAGCAGCCGAAGCGTACAGGACCATACGCAGTATTTT. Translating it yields CASSRSVQDHTQYF.

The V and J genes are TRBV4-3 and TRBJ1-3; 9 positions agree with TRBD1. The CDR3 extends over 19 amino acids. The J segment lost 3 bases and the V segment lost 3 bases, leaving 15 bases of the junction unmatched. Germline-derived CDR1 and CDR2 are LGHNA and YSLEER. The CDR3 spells CASSHRLIRDREDGNTIYF. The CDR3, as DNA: TGCGCCAGCAGCCACCGACTTATCCGGGACAGGGAAGATGGAAACACCATATATTTT.

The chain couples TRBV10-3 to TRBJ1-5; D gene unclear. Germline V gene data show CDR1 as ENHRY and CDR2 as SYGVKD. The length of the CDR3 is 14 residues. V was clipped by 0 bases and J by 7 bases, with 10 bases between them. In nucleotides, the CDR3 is TGTGCCATCAGTGAGTCCTCGGCGGGACAGCCCCAGCATTTT. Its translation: CAISESSAGQPQHF.